Below are 16 T cell receptor beta chains sequenced from a single sample in a study of T cells in Graves' hyperthyroidism and ophthalmopathy. Amplified TCR beta CDR3 regions came from RNA transcripts. An initial round of RT-PCR targeting the TCR CDR3 relied on the HTBI primer set. Each CDR3 protein gets one entry after TCRdb re-called the multiplex PCR reads with MiXCR. Of fewer than 750,000 distinct CDR3 sequences in the sample, more than 12% were seen once. The specimen sequenced was blood. The origin of the receptors is a woman aged 45-65 years with Graves' ophthalmopathy.

Many counts were recorded for this clonotype. In nucleotides, the CDR3 is TGTGCCAGCAGAGCAAGCTACGAGCAGTACTTC. Protein sequence: CASRASYEQYF. The rearrangement uses TRBV2 and TRBJ2-7, with unresolved D. CDR1 and CDR2 from the germline V gene are SNHLY and FYNNEI. Trimming took off 6 bases at V and 3 bases at J, with 6 bases between the two ends. This CDR3 contains 11 residues.

This clonotype was seen at least ten times. The J gene is TRBJ1-2, the V gene TRBV7-2; D gene uncertain. Germline CDR1 SGHTA, CDR2 FQGNSA. V was pared by 1 base and J by 11 bases, with 14 bases between. The CDR3 consists of 13 residues. The CDR3 nucleotides are TGTGCCAGCAGCTTAGACTTTACCGGCTTTTACACCTTC. It specifies CASSLDFTGFYTF.

This clonotype was detected ten times or more. The chain combines TRBV12-3 or TRBV12-4 with TRBJ2-3; TRBD2 aligns across 9 bases. The CDR3 runs to 16 residues. The junction had 6 bases not matched to a gene; V was cut back by 2 bases and J by 3 bases. The CDR3 protein is CASSLLAGLSTDTQYF. DNA of the CDR3: TGTGCCAGCAGTTTACTAGCGGGGCTGTCGACAGATACGCAGTATTTT.

The rearrangement joins TRBV12-3 or TRBV12-4 to TRBJ2-1; TRBD2 might be the D (5 bases). V lost 8 bases and J 4 bases, leaving 12 bases between the germline ends. This CDR3 comprises 13 residues. CDR3 in DNA: TGTGCCAGCTTGAGGGAGAGATACAATGAGCAGTTCTTC. Translating gives CASLRERYNEQFF.

Many counts were recorded for this clonotype. This sequence joins TRBV7-3 and TRBJ1-1; a possible D gene is TRBD1 (5 bases). Germline V gene sequence: CDR1 SGHTA, CDR2 FQGTGA. The CDR3 loop spans 15 amino acids. Trimming removed 5 bases from V and 0 bases from J, with 13 bases in between. The CDR3 protein is CASSPGRDLNTEAFF. As DNA, the CDR3 is TGTGCCAGCAGCCCGGGGCGGGACTTGAACACTGAAGCTTTCTTT.

This clonotype has a count of ten or more. This chain joins TRBV6-1 and TRBJ1-1; TRBD1 aligns across 7 bases. The germline V gene encodes CDR1 MNHNS and CDR2 SASEGT. V shed 6 bases and J 1 base; nucleotides not matched to a gene: 11. CDR3 length: 16 residues. The DNA for the CDR3 is TGTGCCAGCAGCGTTTTAGGGGGCAGCACGAACACTGAAGCTTTCTTT. Translated, it gives CASSVLGGSTNTEAFF.

This clonotype was found once. The chain is built from TRBV5-1 and TRBJ2-1; 12 bases line up with TRBD2. Germline CDR1 is SGHRS and CDR2 is YFSETQ. This CDR3 has 20 residues. V lost 3 bases and J lost 0; bases outside the gene matches: 13. The CDR3 sequence is CASSSLAGGPGSRSYNEQFF. The CDR3 nucleotides are TGCGCCAGCAGCTCCCTAGCGGGAGGGCCTGGAAGTCGCTCCTACAATGAGCAGTTCTTC.

In this sample, this clonotype turned up many times. This rearrangement joins TRBV3-1 to TRBJ2-3; 8 bases fit TRBD2. With 8 bases clipped from V and 4 bases from J, the junction kept 8 bases outside the gene matches. The CDR3 is 14 amino acids. Germline CDR1 is LGHDT and CDR2 is YNNKEL (reference sequence). This CDR3 is CASEGRTSSDTQYF. The CDR3 DNA sequence: TGTGCCAGCGAAGGTCGGACTAGCTCAGATACGCAGTATTTT.

This clonotype was counted at least ten times. The chain recombines TRBV5-1 with TRBJ2-1; 8 positions match TRBD1. The junction had 8 bases not matched to a gene; V was cut back by 7 bases and J by 5 bases. Germline V gene lookup returns CDR1 SGHRS and CDR2 YFSETQ. The CDR3 has 14 residues. The CDR3 region is CASGHRQGNNEQFF. The CDR3 DNA reads TGCGCCAGCGGCCACAGACAGGGGAACAATGAGCAGTTCTTC.

The CDR3 loop reads CSARSPAFGEQFF. The CDR3 DNA sequence: TGCAGTGCTAGATCCCCTGCCTTCGGTGAGCAGTTCTTC. The chain joins TRBV20-1 to TRBJ2-1, with D unresolved. V dropped 2 bases and J dropped 9 bases, with 14 bases sitting between them. CDR3 length: 13 amino acids. CDR1 DFQATT and CDR2 SNEGSKA come from the germline V gene (reference sequence).

The chain links TRBV7-9 to TRBJ1-2; D call uncertain. The V gene's germline CDR1 is SEHNR and CDR2 FQNEAQ (reference sequence). CDR3 length equals 15 residues. Trimming took 5 bases from V and 4 from J, leaving 17 bases between them. CDR3 residues: CASSQLSQSSYGYTF. For the CDR3, the DNA is TGTGCCAGCAGCCAACTGTCACAGAGCTCCTATGGCTACACCTTC.

Ten or more counts support this clonotype. The chain employs TRBV12-3 or TRBV12-4 and TRBJ2-7, with 7 nucleotides matching TRBD2. V shed 7 bases and J 0 bases; nucleotides not matched to a gene: 6. The CDR3 consists of 14 residues. The CDR3 bases are TGTGCCAGCAAGAATAGCGGGTCCTCCTACGAGCAGTACTTC. Translation: CASKNSGSSYEQYF.

This clonotype turned up a few times. This may arise from a read error, as a much more abundant clone is one base away. The rearrangement links TRBV20-1 to TRBJ2-3; 10 positions agree with TRBD2. The CDR3 spans 15 residues. Germline V gene sequence: CDR1 DFQATT, CDR2 SNEGSKA (reference sequence). In nucleotides, the CDR3 is TGCAGTGCTAGCGATATAGCGGGGGGCACAGATGCGCAGTATTTT. Protein sequence: CSASDIAGGTDAQYF.

This clonotype was detected ten times or more. This rearrangement joins TRBV3-1 to TRBJ2-5; TRBD2 matches 7 bases. Per germline, CDR1 LGHDT and CDR2 YNNKEL (reference sequence). This CDR3 contains 15 residues. J lost 2 bases, V lost 3 bases, and 6 bases had no gene match. CDR3 protein: CASSHPSGTQETQYF. In DNA form, the CDR3 reads TGTGCCAGCAGCCACCCTAGCGGAACACAAGAGACCCAGTACTTC.

This clonotype was seen ten or more times. The chain is built from TRBV20-1 and TRBJ2-3; D gene unclear. The germline gives CDR1 DFQATT, CDR2 SNEGSKA (reference sequence). Trimming pared 6 bases from V and 2 bases from J, leaving 6 bases between. There are 11 residues in the CDR3. CDR3 nucleotides: TGCAGTGCCCGGCACACAGATACGCAGTATTTT. Translated: CSARHTDTQYF.

This clonotype was observed many times. This chain joins TRBV7-9 and TRBJ2-5; tentative D call: TRBD1 (7 bases). V lost 1 base and J 1 base, leaving 10 bases between the germline ends. This CDR3 comprises 15 residues. Germline V gene sequence: CDR1 SEHNR, CDR2 FQNEAQ (reference sequence). The CDR3 reads CASSLVRDSQETQYF. CDR3 in DNA: TGTGCCAGCAGCTTAGTGCGGGACAGCCAAGAGACCCAGTACTTC.